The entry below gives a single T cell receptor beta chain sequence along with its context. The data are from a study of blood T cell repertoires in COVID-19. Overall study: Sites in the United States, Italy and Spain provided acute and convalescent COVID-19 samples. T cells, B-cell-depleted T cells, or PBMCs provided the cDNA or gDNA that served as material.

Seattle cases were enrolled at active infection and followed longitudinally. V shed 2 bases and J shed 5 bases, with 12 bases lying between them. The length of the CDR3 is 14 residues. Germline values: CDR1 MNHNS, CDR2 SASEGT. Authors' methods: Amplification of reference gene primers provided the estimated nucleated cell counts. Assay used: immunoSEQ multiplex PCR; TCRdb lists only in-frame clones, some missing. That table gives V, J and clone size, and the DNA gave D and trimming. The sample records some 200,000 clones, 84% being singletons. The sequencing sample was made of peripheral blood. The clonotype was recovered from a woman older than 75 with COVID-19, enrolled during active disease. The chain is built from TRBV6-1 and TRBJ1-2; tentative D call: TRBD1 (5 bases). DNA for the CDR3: TGTGCCAGCAGTGAAATACAGGTGCAATATGGCTACACCTTC. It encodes CASSEIQVQYGYTF.